Listed here are 8 T cell receptor beta chains from one sample, sequenced in a study of T cell repertoires in urothelial bladder cancer. TCRdb keeps only in-frame clones here, not all; method: immunoSEQ multiplex PCR. The sample records roughly 2,200 clones, approximately 72% being singletons. Sequencing input: tumor-infiltrating cells from bladder cancer. These receptors were collected from a human donor with urothelial carcinoma.

V is TRBV5-4 and J is TRBJ2-3, with TRBD2 matching over 8 bases. This CDR3 comprises 15 residues. The V segment lost 2 bases and the J segment 2 bases; nucleotides outside the gene matches: 4. Per germline, CDR1 SGHNT and CDR2 YYREEE (reference sequence). Here the CDR3 DNA reads TGTGCCAGCAGCTTAGATAGCGGGAACACAGATACGCAGTATTTT. Protein: CASSLDSGNTDTQYF.

The rearrangement uses TRBV6-5 and TRBJ2-4; no clear D. V was cut by 4 bases and J by 5 bases, with 12 bases left in between. Germline V lookup: CDR1 MNHEY, CDR2 SVGAGI. This CDR3 contains 14 residues. CDR3 nucleotides: TGTGCCAGCAGTTCCCCACTTAGGGAAAACATTCAGTACTTC. Translating gives CASSSPLRENIQYF.

The V and J genes are TRBV5-1 and TRBJ2-1, with D maybe TRBD2 (7 bases). Germline V gene data show CDR1 as SGHRS and CDR2 as YFSETQ. The CDR3 runs 15 residues. V was cut by 4 bases and J by 8 bases, with 19 bases left in between. The CDR3 coding sequence is TGCGCCAGCAGCCCACGGGCAGGGGAGGGGGATGAGCAGTTCTTC. Translation: CASSPRAGEGDEQFF.

J is TRBJ1-1 and V is TRBV5-5; TRBD1 matches at 10 bases. The germline V gene encodes CDR1 SGHKS and CDR2 YYEKEE (reference sequence). J lost 1 base, V lost 4 bases, and 7 bases had no gene match. CDR3 size: 16 residues. The CDR3 region is CASSRTGGVGNTEAFF. Written as DNA, the CDR3 is TGTGCCAGCAGCAGGACAGGGGGAGTTGGGAACACTGAAGCTTTCTTT.

This clone was found a few times. This rearrangement joins TRBV7-2 to TRBJ2-1; 12 bases align to TRBD2. The V and J ends lost 4 bases and 4 bases, in that order; junction bases with no gene match: 11. CDR1 and CDR2 (germline): SGHTA, FQGNSA. This CDR3 contains 18 residues. CDR3 loop: CASSSQTSGGGLYNEQFF. The CDR3 nucleotides are TGTGCCAGCAGCTCCCAGACTAGCGGGGGTGGCCTATACAATGAGCAGTTCTTC.

This clone appeared a few times. This chain links TRBV7-8 with TRBJ2-3; weak D call: TRBD1 (5 bases). Trimming took off 6 bases at V and 1 base at J, with 20 bases between the two ends. CDR3 length: 17 amino acids. Germline CDR1 SGHVS, CDR2 FQNEAQ. The CDR3 reads CASSFLGPGSGTDTQYF. CDR3 in DNA: TGTGCCAGCAGTTTTTTAGGGCCAGGGTCGGGCACAGATACGCAGTATTTT.

V gene TRBV21-1 combines with J gene TRBJ2-7; TRBD2, the D gene given by the table, was not confirmed from the DNA. TRBV21-1 is a known pseudogene. This CDR3 region has 17 residues. The CDR3 is CASSFLFPGTSDYEQYF. The DNA of the CDR3 is TGTGCCAGCAGCTTTTTATTTCCCGGGACTTCTGACTACGAGCAGTACTTC.

The chain joins TRBV28 to TRBJ2-3, with 7 bases aligning to TRBD1. CDR1 is MDHEN, CDR2 SYDVKM, per germline. CDR3 length: 14 amino acids. Losses at the gene ends were 5 bases for V and 0 bases for J; bases not matched to a gene: 2. For the CDR3, the DNA is TGTGCCAGCAGTCGACAGGGCAGCACAGATACGCAGTATTTT. It codes for CASSRQGSTDTQYF.